These T cell receptor beta chains were read from a single sample in a study of brain T cells in children with intractable seizures. The data were produced by immunoSEQ multiplex PCR, yet TCRdb's version contains in-frame clones alone and is incomplete. The repertoire has some 62,000 clones, 95% to 97% of them found once; the top ten carry 0.3% to 0.4%. The sample here was peripheral blood, taken at surgery. Receptors originate from a boy in the first two years of life with focal cortical dysplasia and intractable seizures. Each CDR3 is given with its conserved first and last residue. Each record gives: D gene, V gene, J gene, clone size, CDR3 DNA, CDR3 protein. D genes are given only for firm matches. The listing skips clone size in some rows; elsewhere it reads once, few, many or a size class.

D gene: NA
V gene: TRBV25-1
J gene: TRBJ2-1
clone size: once
CDR3 DNA: TGTGCCAGCAGTGACAGGTCATCCTACAATGAGCAGTTCTTC
CDR3 protein: CASSDRSSYNEQFF

D gene: NA
V gene: TRBV25-1
J gene: TRBJ2-1
clone size: NA
CDR3 DNA: TGTGCCAGCAGTGATGACTCCAATGAGCAGTTCTTC
CDR3 protein: CASSDDSNEQFF

D gene: NA
V gene: TRBV28
J gene: TRBJ1-2
clone size: once
CDR3 DNA: TGTGCCAGCAGTCCGGGGCGATATGGCTACACCTTC
CDR3 protein: CASSPGRYGYTF

D gene: NA
V gene: TRBV7-2
J gene: TRBJ2-5
clone size: NA
CDR3 DNA: TGTGCCAGCAGCTTATCGGGGTTATCCGGAGAGACCCAGTACTTC
CDR3 protein: CASSLSGLSGETQYF

D gene: NA
V gene: TRBV29-1
J gene: TRBJ1-1
clone size: NA
CDR3 DNA: TGCAGCGAATTTGGGGATTTGGAAACTGAAGCTTTCTTT
CDR3 protein: CSEFGDLETEAFF

D gene: NA
V gene: TRBV6-2/TRBV6-3
J gene: TRBJ1-5
clone size: NA
CDR3 DNA: TGTGCCAGCAGCCCCCGTGGACGGGGGAATCAGCCCCAGCATTTT
CDR3 protein: CASSPRGRGNQPQHF

D gene: TRBD1
V gene: TRBV28
J gene: TRBJ2-1
clone size: NA
CDR3 DNA: TGTGCCAGCAGTCCCAGGGGGAGCCCGAATGAGCAGTTCTTC
CDR3 protein: CASSPRGSPNEQFF

D gene: NA
V gene: TRBV4-2
J gene: TRBJ2-2
clone size: NA
CDR3 DNA: TGTGCCAGCAGCCACCCGAGTGGGGGGGCCTCCGGGGAGCTGTTTTTT
CDR3 protein: CASSHPSGGASGELFF

D gene: TRBD1
V gene: TRBV12-3/TRBV12-4
J gene: TRBJ1-2
clone size: NA
CDR3 DNA: TGTGCCAGCAGATTCCAGGGGGCCTATGGCTACACCTTC
CDR3 protein: CASRFQGAYGYTF

D gene: NA
V gene: TRBV7-7
J gene: TRBJ2-2
clone size: NA
CDR3 DNA: TGTGCCAGCAGCTTATTACCCCGCCCCAACACCGGGGAGCTGTTTTTT
CDR3 protein: CASSLLPRPNTGELFF

D gene: TRBD2
V gene: TRBV9
J gene: TRBJ2-5
clone size: NA
CDR3 DNA: TGTGCCAGCAGCGTAGCGGGAGGAGAGACCCAGTACTTC
CDR3 protein: CASSVAGGETQYF

D gene: TRBD2
V gene: TRBV6-2/TRBV6-3
J gene: TRBJ2-3
clone size: NA
CDR3 DNA: TGTGCCAGCAGTTATCAGGGACTAGCGGGGGGCACAGATACGCAGTATTTT
CDR3 protein: CASSYQGLAGGTDTQYF

D gene: NA
V gene: TRBV2
J gene: TRBJ1-1
clone size: NA
CDR3 DNA: TGTGCCAGCAGTGAGGTGAGGGAACGGGGTACTGAAGCTTTCTTT
CDR3 protein: CASSEVRERGTEAFF

D gene: NA
V gene: TRBV11-3
J gene: TRBJ2-1
clone size: NA
CDR3 DNA: TGTGCCAGCAGCTTAGGAGGGGTGTCCTACAATGAGCAGTTCTTC
CDR3 protein: CASSLGGVSYNEQFF

D gene: NA
V gene: TRBV5-4
J gene: TRBJ1-1
clone size: NA
CDR3 DNA: TGTGCCAGCAGCTACCCTAAACCCCACACTGAAGCTTTCTTT
CDR3 protein: CASSYPKPHTEAFF

D gene: TRBD1
V gene: TRBV7-8
J gene: TRBJ2-7
clone size: NA
CDR3 DNA: TGTGCCAGCAGCCCTCGACAGGGCTCCTACGAGCAGTACTTC
CDR3 protein: CASSPRQGSYEQYF

D gene: TRBD1
V gene: TRBV7-2
J gene: TRBJ1-2
clone size: NA
CDR3 DNA: TGTGCCAGCAGCGAAAGACAGCTCTCGACAGGGATGTATGGCTACACCTTC
CDR3 protein: CASSERQLSTGMYGYTF

D gene: NA
V gene: TRBV4-1
J gene: TRBJ2-4
clone size: once
CDR3 DNA: TGCGCCAGCAGCCAAGATTCCAGGGCGAGAGCCAAAAACATTCAGTACTTC
CDR3 protein: CASSQDSRARAKNIQYF

D gene: TRBD1
V gene: TRBV19
J gene: TRBJ2-5
clone size: NA
CDR3 DNA: TGTGCCAGTAGCAGGGGGCAAGAGACCCAGTACTTC
CDR3 protein: CASSRGQETQYF

D gene: NA
V gene: TRBV27
J gene: TRBJ2-3
clone size: NA
CDR3 DNA: TGTGCCAGCAGTTCGCGGGACAGCACAGATACGCAGTATTTT
CDR3 protein: CASSSRDSTDTQYF

D gene: TRBD1
V gene: TRBV9
J gene: TRBJ2-1
clone size: NA
CDR3 DNA: TGTGCCAGCAGCGGACCGGGACAGGGGACGGGTGAGCAGTTCTTC
CDR3 protein: CASSGPGQGTGEQFF

D gene: NA
V gene: TRBV7-9
J gene: TRBJ2-1
clone size: NA
CDR3 DNA: TGTGCCAGCAGCTTAATTAGCTATGAGCAGTTCTTC
CDR3 protein: CASSLISYEQFF

D gene: NA
V gene: TRBV28
J gene: TRBJ1-1
clone size: NA
CDR3 DNA: TGTGCCAGCAGGGTGGAGCACGGGAGCACTGAAGCTTTCTTT
CDR3 protein: CASRVEHGSTEAFF

D gene: NA
V gene: TRBV6-6
J gene: TRBJ1-2
clone size: NA
CDR3 DNA: TGTGCCAGCAGTTCCTCGCCGGGGAACTATGGCTACACCTTC
CDR3 protein: CASSSSPGNYGYTF

D gene: NA
V gene: TRBV5-4
J gene: TRBJ1-5
clone size: NA
CDR3 DNA: TGTGCCAGCAGCTATGGGATGGGTCAGCCCCAGCATTTT
CDR3 protein: CASSYGMGQPQHF

D gene: TRBD2
V gene: TRBV19
J gene: TRBJ2-3
clone size: NA
CDR3 DNA: TGTGCCAGTAGTACACCAGAGGGGCTAGCGGGGGGGCCAAGGGGCACAGATACGCAGTATTTT
CDR3 protein: CASSTPEGLAGGPRGTDTQYF

D gene: TRBD2
V gene: TRBV3-1/TRBV3-2
J gene: TRBJ2-1
clone size: NA
CDR3 DNA: TGTGCCAGCAGCCATAGGACTAGCGGAAGAAATGAGCAGTTCTTC
CDR3 protein: CASSHRTSGRNEQFF

D gene: NA
V gene: TRBV5-1
J gene: TRBJ1-5
clone size: NA
CDR3 DNA: TGCGCCAGCAGCTTAGGGGTGGATCAGCCCCAGCATTTT
CDR3 protein: CASSLGVDQPQHF

D gene: TRBD1
V gene: TRBV18
J gene: TRBJ1-2
clone size: NA
CDR3 DNA: TGTGCCAGCTCGCCTACAACAGGGGGCGCTTCTTATGGCTACACCTTC
CDR3 protein: CASSPTTGGASYGYTF

D gene: NA
V gene: TRBV19
J gene: TRBJ2-7
clone size: NA
CDR3 DNA: TGTGCCAGTAGTAGGGCCGGATACGAGCAGTACTTC
CDR3 protein: CASSRAGYEQYF

D gene: NA
V gene: TRBV20-1
J gene: TRBJ1-1
clone size: NA
CDR3 DNA: TGCAGTGCTAGTTTCCCAGGCAGAGTGACTGAAGCTTTCTTT
CDR3 protein: CSASFPGRVTEAFF

D gene: NA
V gene: TRBV7-9
J gene: TRBJ1-1
clone size: NA
CDR3 DNA: TGTGCCAGCAGCTTAGGGTGGAGGAACACTGAAGCTTTCTTT
CDR3 protein: CASSLGWRNTEAFF

D gene: NA
V gene: TRBV19
J gene: TRBJ2-7
clone size: NA
CDR3 DNA: TGTGCCAGTAGCGGAGACTCCTACGAGCAGTACTTC
CDR3 protein: CASSGDSYEQYF

D gene: NA
V gene: TRBV3-1/TRBV3-2
J gene: TRBJ2-7
clone size: few
CDR3 DNA: TGTGCCAGCAGCCAAGAAGGGGGTGTCACGTTCGAGCAGTACTTC
CDR3 protein: CASSQEGGVTFEQYF

D gene: TRBD1
V gene: TRBV10-2
J gene: TRBJ2-7
clone size: once
CDR3 DNA: TGCGCCAGCAGAGACAGGGGTCCCCACGAGCAGTACTTC
CDR3 protein: CASRDRGPHEQYF

D gene: NA
V gene: TRBV28
J gene: TRBJ1-1
clone size: NA
CDR3 DNA: TGTGCCAGCAGTTTTTTGTTGGCGAACTACAAGGAGACTGAAGCTTTCTTT
CDR3 protein: CASSFLLANYKETEAFF

D gene: NA
V gene: TRBV10-3
J gene: TRBJ2-2
clone size: NA
CDR3 DNA: TGTGCCATCAGTGAGTCGGCCAGGGTCGGGGAGCTGTTTTTT
CDR3 protein: CAISESARVGELFF

D gene: TRBD2
V gene: TRBV5-1
J gene: TRBJ2-1
clone size: NA
CDR3 DNA: TGCGCCAGCAGCGTAAGTCTAGCGGGAGTATGGGGCACGAGTGAGCAGTTCTTC
CDR3 protein: CASSVSLAGVWGTSEQFF

D gene: NA
V gene: TRBV24-1
J gene: TRBJ2-1
clone size: NA
CDR3 DNA: TGTGCCACCAGTGATTTGCATCAGGATGAGCAGTTCTTC
CDR3 protein: CATSDLHQDEQFF

D gene: TRBD1
V gene: TRBV20-1
J gene: TRBJ2-1
clone size: NA
CDR3 DNA: TGCAATAGATCAGGGGGGCAGTTCTTC
CDR3 protein: CNRSGGQFF

D gene: NA
V gene: TRBV2
J gene: TRBJ1-2
clone size: NA
CDR3 DNA: TGTGCCAGCCGAGAGGACAGCCCCCACTACACCTTC
CDR3 protein: CASREDSPHYTF

D gene: TRBD2
V gene: TRBV5-6
J gene: TRBJ2-7
clone size: NA
CDR3 DNA: TGTGCCAGCAGTTTGGTACTAGCGGGAGGAGCCTACGAGCAGTACTTC
CDR3 protein: CASSLVLAGGAYEQYF

D gene: NA
V gene: TRBV25-1
J gene: TRBJ2-5
clone size: NA
CDR3 DNA: TGTGCCAGCAGTGAATCCCCCGAGACCCAGTACTTC
CDR3 protein: CASSESPETQYF

D gene: TRBD1
V gene: TRBV9
J gene: TRBJ2-3
clone size: NA
CDR3 DNA: TGTGCCAGCAGCAATAGACAGGGGGTAATCAGCACAGATACGCAGTATTTT
CDR3 protein: CASSNRQGVISTDTQYF

D gene: NA
V gene: TRBV5-1
J gene: TRBJ1-1
clone size: NA
CDR3 DNA: TGCGCCAGCAGCTTGGAAGGGGGAGCCACTGAAGCTTTCTTT
CDR3 protein: CASSLEGGATEAFF

D gene: NA
V gene: TRBV12-3/TRBV12-4
J gene: TRBJ2-1
clone size: NA
CDR3 DNA: TGTGCCAGCACCCCGGGGCGGGGCTGGTTCTTC
CDR3 protein: CASTPGRGWFF

D gene: TRBD1
V gene: TRBV9
J gene: TRBJ1-3
clone size: NA
CDR3 DNA: TGTGCCAGCAGCTTGGGGACAGGCGTCGGAAACACCATATATTTT
CDR3 protein: CASSLGTGVGNTIYF

D gene: TRBD2
V gene: TRBV2
J gene: TRBJ2-5
clone size: NA
CDR3 DNA: TGTGCCAGCAGTGGTGCTAGCGGGGGTGTAGAGACCCAGTACTTC
CDR3 protein: CASSGASGGVETQYF

D gene: TRBD1
V gene: TRBV7-2
J gene: TRBJ2-7
clone size: NA
CDR3 DNA: TGTGCCAGCAGCCGCGGACAGGGGCCGGACGAGCAGTACTTC
CDR3 protein: CASSRGQGPDEQYF

D gene: TRBD2
V gene: TRBV19
J gene: TRBJ2-7
clone size: NA
CDR3 DNA: TGTGCCAGTAGTACTCCCGGCGGGGGAATCTACGAGCAGTACTTC
CDR3 protein: CASSTPGGGIYEQYF

D gene: NA
V gene: TRBV10-3
J gene: TRBJ1-5
clone size: NA
CDR3 DNA: TGTGCCATCGGGAGCCGACAGGACAATCAGCCCCAGCATTTT
CDR3 protein: CAIGSRQDNQPQHF

D gene: NA
V gene: TRBV5-8
J gene: TRBJ2-7
clone size: NA
CDR3 DNA: TGTGCCAGCAGCTCCCCGCCCGGGGAAGGCTACGAGCAGTACTTC
CDR3 protein: CASSSPPGEGYEQYF

D gene: NA
V gene: TRBV6-5
J gene: TRBJ1-3
clone size: NA
CDR3 DNA: TGTGCCAGCAGATTTCTCGGGGGGGACACCATATATTTT
CDR3 protein: CASRFLGGDTIYF

D gene: NA
V gene: TRBV6-6
J gene: TRBJ1-1
clone size: few
CDR3 DNA: TGTGCCAGCAGTCCTCGCACCGGGAACACTGAAGCTTTCTTT
CDR3 protein: CASSPRTGNTEAFF

D gene: NA
V gene: TRBV9
J gene: TRBJ1-3
clone size: NA
CDR3 DNA: TGTGCCAGCCGGGACAACTCTGGAAACACCATATATTTT
CDR3 protein: CASRDNSGNTIYF

D gene: TRBD1
V gene: TRBV19
J gene: TRBJ1-1
clone size: NA
CDR3 DNA: TGTGCCAGTAGTAAACAGGGGGCAAGCACTGAAGCTTTCTTT
CDR3 protein: CASSKQGASTEAFF

D gene: TRBD1
V gene: TRBV5-1
J gene: TRBJ1-1
clone size: once
CDR3 DNA: TGCGCCAGCAGCACGGGACAGGTTTGGAACACTGAAGCTTTCTTT
CDR3 protein: CASSTGQVWNTEAFF

D gene: TRBD1
V gene: TRBV10-3
J gene: TRBJ2-5
clone size: NA
CDR3 DNA: TGTGCCATCAGTAGAGGACAGGGCCAGAGGGAGACCCAGTACTTC
CDR3 protein: CAISRGQGQRETQYF

D gene: TRBD1
V gene: TRBV7-9
J gene: TRBJ1-6
clone size: NA
CDR3 DNA: TGTGCCAGCGCTACAGGGGGTGATAATTCACCCCTCCACTTT
CDR3 protein: CASATGGDNSPLHF

D gene: NA
V gene: TRBV28
J gene: TRBJ1-2
clone size: NA
CDR3 DNA: TGTGCCAGCCTTAAGGGGGACTATGGCTACACCTTC
CDR3 protein: CASLKGDYGYTF